This T cell receptor beta chain was sequenced during a study of glioma-infiltrating T cells. Study results and limitations: Very few CDR3 sequences were shared between tissue and blood.

Using RNA template, CDR3s of TCR alpha and beta were amplified with iRepertoire arm-PCR. From the multiplex PCR reads, TCRdb called clonotypes with MiXCR, one entry per CDR3 protein. The profile shows about 140,000 distinct CDR3 sequences, around 42% of them singletons. In the case of this clonotype: What it recognizes is unknown. The junction shows a germline mismatch at one end, possibly a read error.

CDR1 is DFQATT, CDR2 SNEGSKA, per germline (reference sequence). The CDR3 runs to 15 residues. V is TRBV20-1 and J is TRBJ2-5; either TRBD1 or TRBD2 may supply D (6 bases each). Sequenced: glioma tissue, nonneoplastic brain tissue, or PBMCs (not recorded which). The receptor was derived from a human donor with low-grade glioma or glioblastoma, undergoing nonglioma brain surgery, or in good health (not recorded which). DNA for the CDR3: TGCAGTGCTAGGCAGCCGGGGGCGGGAAAGGAGACCCGGTACTTC. Residues: CSARQPGAGKETRYF.